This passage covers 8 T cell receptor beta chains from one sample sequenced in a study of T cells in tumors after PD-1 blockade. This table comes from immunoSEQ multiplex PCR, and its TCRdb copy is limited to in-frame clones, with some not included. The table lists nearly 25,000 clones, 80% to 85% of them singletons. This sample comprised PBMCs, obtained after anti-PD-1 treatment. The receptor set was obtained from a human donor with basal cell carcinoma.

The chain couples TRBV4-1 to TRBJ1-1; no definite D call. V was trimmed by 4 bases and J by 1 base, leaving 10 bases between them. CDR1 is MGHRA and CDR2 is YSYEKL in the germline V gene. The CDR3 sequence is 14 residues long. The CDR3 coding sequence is TGCGCCAGCAGCCCAGCGAGCCGGAACACTGAAGCTTTCTTT. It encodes CASSPASRNTEAFF.

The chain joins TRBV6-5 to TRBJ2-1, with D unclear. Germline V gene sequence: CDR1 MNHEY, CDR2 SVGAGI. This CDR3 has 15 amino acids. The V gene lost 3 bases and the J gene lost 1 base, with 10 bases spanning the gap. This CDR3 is CASSYESRSYNEQFF. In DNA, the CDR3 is TGTGCCAGCAGTTATGAGTCCAGATCCTACAATGAGCAGTTCTTC.

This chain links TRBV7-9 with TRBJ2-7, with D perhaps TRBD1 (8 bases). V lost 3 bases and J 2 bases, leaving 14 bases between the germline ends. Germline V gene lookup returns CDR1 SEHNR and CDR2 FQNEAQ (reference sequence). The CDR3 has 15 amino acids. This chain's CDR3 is CASSFTGGGTYEQYF. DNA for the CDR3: TGTGCCAGCAGCTTCACAGGGGGGGGAACCTACGAGCAGTACTTC.

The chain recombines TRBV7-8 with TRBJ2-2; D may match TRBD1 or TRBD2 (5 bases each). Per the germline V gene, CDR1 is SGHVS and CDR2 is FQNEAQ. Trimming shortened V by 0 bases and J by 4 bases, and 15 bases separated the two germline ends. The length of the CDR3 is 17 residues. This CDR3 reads CASSLAGVGDLTGELFF. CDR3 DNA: TGTGCCAGCAGCTTAGCGGGGGTAGGAGATCTCACCGGGGAGCTGTTTTTT.

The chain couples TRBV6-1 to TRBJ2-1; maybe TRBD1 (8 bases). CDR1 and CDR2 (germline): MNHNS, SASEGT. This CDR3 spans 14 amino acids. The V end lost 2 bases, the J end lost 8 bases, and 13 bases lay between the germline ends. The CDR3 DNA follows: TGTGCCAGCAGTGAACGGACAGGGAGGGATGAGCAGTTCTTC. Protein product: CASSERTGRDEQFF.

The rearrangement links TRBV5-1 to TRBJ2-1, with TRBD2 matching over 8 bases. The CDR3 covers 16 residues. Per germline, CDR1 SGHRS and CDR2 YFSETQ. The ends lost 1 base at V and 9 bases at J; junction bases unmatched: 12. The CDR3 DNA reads TGCGCCAGCAGCTTGACGCGGGGGGCCCCGATCGTTGAGCAGTTCTTC. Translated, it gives CASSLTRGAPIVEQFF.

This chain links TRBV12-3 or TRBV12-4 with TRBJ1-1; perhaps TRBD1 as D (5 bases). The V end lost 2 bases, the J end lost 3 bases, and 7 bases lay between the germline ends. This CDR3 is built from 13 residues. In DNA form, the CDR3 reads TGTGCCAGCAGTTTACTCAGGGACACTGAAGCTTTCTTT. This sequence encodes CASSLLRDTEAFF.

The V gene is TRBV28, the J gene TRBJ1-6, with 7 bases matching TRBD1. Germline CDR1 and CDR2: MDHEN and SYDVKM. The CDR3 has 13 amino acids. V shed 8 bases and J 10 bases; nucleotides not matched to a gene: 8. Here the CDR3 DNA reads TGTGCCAGCTGGATCCCGGGACAGTCACCCCTCCACTTT. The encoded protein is CASWIPGQSPLHF.